The entry below describes one TCR beta chain. Antigen specificity is unknown. This sample is drawn from a study of T-cell reconstitution after alpha-beta-depleted transplantation in children. Whole-study findings and limits: By about two months after transplant, alpha-beta T cells reportedly arose from several hundred graft clones that had expanded.

Unique molecular identifiers tagged the TCRbeta library. Each CDR3 protein gets one entry after TCRdb re-called the PCR reads with MiXCR. The table includes about 210,000 distinct CDR3 sequences, 17% detected once. The length of the CDR3 is 14 residues. V lost 3 bases, J lost 2 bases, and 11 bases lay in between. Germline CDR1 and CDR2: MDHEN and SYDVKM. The clonotype originates from a male patient aged 2-9 years who had a stem cell transplant for acute lymphoblastic leukemia, so the T cells may come from the graft donor. This specimen was PBMCs, mostly from graft donor cells, taken 360 days after TCRalphabeta/CD19-depleted stem cell transplant. This chain links TRBV28 with TRBJ2-7; D call uncertain. CDR3 residues: CASSLWQATYEQYF. Written as DNA, the CDR3 is TGTGCCAGCAGTTTGTGGCAGGCGACCTACGAGCAGTACTTC.